The rows below give T cell receptor beta chains drawn from one sample of a study of chemoradiotherapy in HPV16-positive cancers. Assay used: immunoSEQ multiplex PCR; TCRdb lists only in-frame clones, some missing. The top ten clones hold roughly 15% of a sample with about 3,300 clones, roughly 77% of them seen once. Specimen collection occurred from a patient who underwent chemoradiotherapy. The receptors were sampled from a human donor with HPV-associated anogenital cancer. Each CDR3 is given with its conserved first and last residue. The D gene is left open where the match is weak. Size is omitted from some rows. Given values are once, few, many or a class for expanded clones.

d_gene: -; j_gene: TRBJ2-5; v_gene: TRBV4-1; abundance: -; CDR3nt: TGCGCCAGCAGCCAAGAGATGACTAAGACCCAGTACTTC; CDR3aa: CASSQEMTKTQYF
d_gene: -; j_gene: TRBJ2-3; v_gene: TRBV7-2; abundance: -; CDR3nt: TGTGCCAGCAGCTTGACGCCGGGTCCGCCCACAGATACGCAGTATTTT; CDR3aa: CASSLTPGPPTDTQYF
d_gene: -; j_gene: TRBJ1-5; v_gene: TRBV19; abundance: -; CDR3nt: TGTGCCAGTAGTACGTCCAGGAGCAATCAGCCCCAGCATTTT; CDR3aa: CASSTSRSNQPQHF
d_gene: -; j_gene: TRBJ2-7; v_gene: TRBV10-3; abundance: -; CDR3nt: TGTGCCATCAGGGGACCACTAGTGGATGAGCAGTACTTC; CDR3aa: CAIRGPLVDEQYF
d_gene: -; j_gene: TRBJ1-2; v_gene: TRBV11-3; abundance: -; CDR3nt: TGTGCCAGCAGCTCCCAGGACGGGCGCTACACCTTC; CDR3aa: CASSSQDGRYTF
d_gene: -; j_gene: TRBJ2-3; v_gene: TRBV10-3; abundance: -; CDR3nt: TGTGCCATCAGGGGAGACGCCCTAAGCACAGATACGCAGTATTTT; CDR3aa: CAIRGDALSTDTQYF
d_gene: -; j_gene: TRBJ2-3; v_gene: TRBV19; abundance: -; CDR3nt: TGTGCCAGTAGTACCCAAGCGGGTACGGCAGATACGCAGTATTTT; CDR3aa: CASSTQAGTADTQYF
d_gene: -; j_gene: TRBJ2-7; v_gene: TRBV2; abundance: -; CDR3nt: TGTGCCAGCAGGCGATCGGGCAGAACCGTCTACGAGCAGTACTTC; CDR3aa: CASRRSGRTVYEQYF
d_gene: -; j_gene: TRBJ1-1; v_gene: TRBV11-2; abundance: -; CDR3nt: TGTGCCAGCAGCTACGAGGGGGTGGGCACTGAAGCTTTCTTT; CDR3aa: CASSYEGVGTEAFF
d_gene: -; j_gene: TRBJ2-6; v_gene: TRBV5-1; abundance: -; CDR3nt: TGCGCCAGCAGCTTTCAGGGCTCTGGGGCCAACGTCCTGACTTTC; CDR3aa: CASSFQGSGANVLTF
d_gene: -; j_gene: TRBJ1-3; v_gene: TRBV10-3; abundance: -; CDR3nt: TGTGCCATCAGTCTCGACAGGACTGGAAACACCATATATTTT; CDR3aa: CAISLDRTGNTIYF
d_gene: TRBD2; j_gene: TRBJ2-1; v_gene: TRBV6-6; abundance: -; CDR3nt: TGTGCCAGCAGTAATCTAGCGGGGGGAGGGAATGAGCAGTTCTTC; CDR3aa: CASSNLAGGGNEQFF
d_gene: -; j_gene: TRBJ1-6; v_gene: TRBV9; abundance: -; CDR3nt: TGTGCCAGCAGCGTAAACTGGGTTAACTCACCCCTCCACTTT; CDR3aa: CASSVNWVNSPLHF
d_gene: -; j_gene: TRBJ1-1; v_gene: TRBV30; abundance: -; CDR3nt: TGTGCCTGGAGCCTGGGTTCCTATGGGGGGGAAGCTTTCTTT; CDR3aa: CAWSLGSYGGEAFF
d_gene: -; j_gene: TRBJ2-3; v_gene: TRBV10-1; abundance: -; CDR3nt: TGCGCCAGCAGTGACTCCGGGACCCTCACAGATACGCAGTATTTT; CDR3aa: CASSDSGTLTDTQYF
d_gene: -; j_gene: TRBJ2-2; v_gene: TRBV5-1; abundance: -; CDR3nt: TGCGCCAGCAGCCTAGGGGCGAACACCGGGGAGCTGCTTTTT; CDR3aa: CASSLGANTGELLF
d_gene: TRBD2; j_gene: TRBJ2-4; v_gene: TRBV28; abundance: -; CDR3nt: TGTGCCAGCAGTTCCCCCCAATTCGTGGCGGGGGGGAAAAACATTCAGTACTTC; CDR3aa: CASSSPQFVAGGKNIQYF
d_gene: TRBD1; j_gene: TRBJ1-1; v_gene: TRBV4-1; abundance: large; CDR3nt: TGCGCCAGCAGCCACCTCGGGGACAGTGAAGCTTTCTTT; CDR3aa: CASSHLGDSEAFF
d_gene: -; j_gene: TRBJ1-3; v_gene: TRBV18; abundance: few; CDR3nt: TGTGCCAGCTCACCCGACGACTCTGGAAACACCATATATTTT; CDR3aa: CASSPDDSGNTIYF
d_gene: TRBD2; j_gene: TRBJ2-5; v_gene: TRBV6-5; abundance: -; CDR3nt: TGTGCCAGCAGTCAATCGGGAGGCTACCAAGAGACCCAGTACTTC; CDR3aa: CASSQSGGYQETQYF
d_gene: -; j_gene: TRBJ1-2; v_gene: TRBV28; abundance: once; CDR3nt: TGCTTAACGGGGGTTTCGGGTAACTATGGCTACACCTTC; CDR3aa: CLTGVSGNYGYTF
d_gene: TRBD1; j_gene: TRBJ1-2; v_gene: TRBV19; abundance: -; CDR3nt: TGTGCCAGTAGTAGACCGGGACAGGGGATTTATGGCTACACCTTC; CDR3aa: CASSRPGQGIYGYTF
d_gene: TRBD1; j_gene: TRBJ1-5; v_gene: TRBV5-5; abundance: few; CDR3nt: TGTGCCAGCAGTTCCGGGACAGACAATCAGCCCCAGCATTTT; CDR3aa: CASSSGTDNQPQHF
d_gene: -; j_gene: TRBJ1-5; v_gene: TRBV6-5; abundance: few; CDR3nt: TGTGCCAGCAGTAGCCGTGGCAATCAGCCCCAGCATTTT; CDR3aa: CASSSRGNQPQHF
d_gene: -; j_gene: TRBJ1-6; v_gene: TRBV9; abundance: few; CDR3nt: TGTGCCAGCAGCGTAGATCCCGGTCGTTCCAATTCACCCCTCCACTTT; CDR3aa: CASSVDPGRSNSPLHF
d_gene: -; j_gene: TRBJ1-5; v_gene: TRBV4-3; abundance: -; CDR3nt: TGCGCCAGCAGCCAAGATCGGCGGGGTAGCAATCAGCCCCAGCATTTT; CDR3aa: CASSQDRRGSNQPQHF
d_gene: TRBD2; j_gene: TRBJ2-2; v_gene: TRBV2; abundance: -; CDR3nt: TGTGCCAGCACTCCTAGCGGGGTAGCGAACACCGGGGAGCTGTTTTTT; CDR3aa: CASTPSGVANTGELFF
d_gene: -; j_gene: TRBJ1-2; v_gene: TRBV9; abundance: -; CDR3nt: TGTGCCAGCAGCGTCTACAGGGACGGCTACACCTTC; CDR3aa: CASSVYRDGYTF
d_gene: TRBD2; j_gene: TRBJ2-3; v_gene: TRBV29-1; abundance: -; CDR3nt: TGCAGCGTTGAGGCGGGGGTCACAGATACGCAGTATTTT; CDR3aa: CSVEAGVTDTQYF
d_gene: TRBD1; j_gene: TRBJ1-1; v_gene: TRBV19; abundance: -; CDR3nt: TGTGCCAGTAGTATAGGTTGGAAGGGGGCGAGAAACACTGAAGCTTTCTTT; CDR3aa: CASSIGWKGARNTEAFF
d_gene: TRBD1; j_gene: TRBJ2-2; v_gene: TRBV10-3; abundance: once; CDR3nt: TGTGCCATCAGTGCGGGACAGAGTACGAACACCGGGGAGCTGTTTTTT; CDR3aa: CAISAGQSTNTGELFF
d_gene: -; j_gene: TRBJ2-1; v_gene: TRBV6-1; abundance: once; CDR3nt: TGTGCCAGCCACGGGGCGACCTCCTACAATGAGCAGTTCTTC; CDR3aa: CASHGATSYNEQFF
d_gene: -; j_gene: TRBJ1-4; v_gene: TRBV4-3; abundance: few; CDR3nt: TGCGCCAGCAGCCAAGATTTCGGATCTAATGAAAAACTGTTTTTT; CDR3aa: CASSQDFGSNEKLFF
d_gene: TRBD1; j_gene: TRBJ1-1; v_gene: TRBV6-1; abundance: -; CDR3nt: TGTGCCAGCAAGCACCGGGACAGGGAAGCTTTCTTT; CDR3aa: CASKHRDREAFF
d_gene: TRBD2; j_gene: TRBJ2-5; v_gene: TRBV9; abundance: few; CDR3nt: TGTGCCAGCAGCGTAGAGGGTAGCGGGGTCGGAGAGACCCAGTACTTC; CDR3aa: CASSVEGSGVGETQYF
d_gene: TRBD1; j_gene: TRBJ2-7; v_gene: TRBV19; abundance: -; CDR3nt: TGTGCCAGTAGTATAGGACGGGACAGGGAAAAGCAGTACTTC; CDR3aa: CASSIGRDREKQYF
d_gene: TRBD1; j_gene: TRBJ1-1; v_gene: TRBV7-2; abundance: -; CDR3nt: TGTGCCAGCAGCCGGACAGGAAGAAGTACTGAAACTTTCTTT; CDR3aa: CASSRTGRSTETFF
d_gene: -; j_gene: TRBJ1-3; v_gene: TRBV5-1; abundance: -; CDR3nt: TGCGCCAGCAGCTCAGGGGAATCGGGAAACACCATATATTTT; CDR3aa: CASSSGESGNTIYF
d_gene: -; j_gene: TRBJ1-3; v_gene: TRBV2; abundance: -; CDR3nt: TGTGCCAGCAGTGCTCAGGGAATAGCTGGAAACACCATATATTTT; CDR3aa: CASSAQGIAGNTIYF
d_gene: -; j_gene: TRBJ1-3; v_gene: TRBV18; abundance: -; CDR3nt: TGTGCCAGCTCGGCCGGCAGGGGAAACACCATATATTTT; CDR3aa: CASSAGRGNTIYF
d_gene: TRBD2; j_gene: TRBJ2-3; v_gene: TRBV4-1; abundance: -; CDR3nt: TGCGCCAGCAGCCAAGATGGGCCTAGCGGTGGGGTCACAGATACGCAGTATTTT; CDR3aa: CASSQDGPSGGVTDTQYF
d_gene: -; j_gene: TRBJ2-1; v_gene: TRBV30; abundance: -; CDR3nt: TGTGCCTGGAGCAGGGACTACAATGAGCAGTTCTTC; CDR3aa: CAWSRDYNEQFF
d_gene: TRBD2; j_gene: TRBJ2-6; v_gene: TRBV4-3; abundance: -; CDR3nt: TGCGCCAGCAGCCAAACTAGCGGGGGGGCTTTCTCTGGGGCCAACGTCCTGACTTTC; CDR3aa: CASSQTSGGAFSGANVLTF
d_gene: -; j_gene: TRBJ2-2; v_gene: TRBV5-4; abundance: -; CDR3nt: TGTGCCAGCAGCTCGTCAAAGGGGACGGACACCGGGGAGCTGTTTTTT; CDR3aa: CASSSSKGTDTGELFF
d_gene: -; j_gene: TRBJ1-2; v_gene: TRBV5-4; abundance: -; CDR3nt: TGTGCCAGCAGCTTGGGGGGAAGCTATGGCTACACCTTC; CDR3aa: CASSLGGSYGYTF
d_gene: TRBD1; j_gene: TRBJ1-5; v_gene: TRBV27; abundance: once; CDR3nt: TGTGCCAGCAGTGCCGGGACAGCAAATCAGCCCCAGCATTTT; CDR3aa: CASSAGTANQPQHF
d_gene: TRBD2; j_gene: TRBJ2-5; v_gene: TRBV5-8; abundance: once; CDR3nt: TGTGCCAGCAGCTCTATACTAGCGGACCCTTCGGAGACCCAGTACTTC; CDR3aa: CASSSILADPSETQYF
d_gene: TRBD1; j_gene: TRBJ2-2; v_gene: TRBV11-3; abundance: -; CDR3nt: TGTGCCAGCAGCGCCTTGGGGACAGGGGGGACCGGGGAGCTGTTTTTT; CDR3aa: CASSALGTGGTGELFF
d_gene: TRBD1; j_gene: TRBJ2-3; v_gene: TRBV5-4; abundance: -; CDR3nt: TGTGCCAGCAGCCCGTGGACAGGGTCTAGCACAGATACGCAGTATTTT; CDR3aa: CASSPWTGSSTDTQYF
d_gene: TRBD1; j_gene: TRBJ2-3; v_gene: TRBV7-2; abundance: few; CDR3nt: TGTGCCAGCAGCCTCGCCCAGGGGGCGAATTGGGCAGATACGCAGTATTTT; CDR3aa: CASSLAQGANWADTQYF
d_gene: TRBD2; j_gene: TRBJ2-3; v_gene: TRBV30; abundance: -; CDR3nt: TGTGCCTGGGAGACTAGCTCCAGCACAGATACGCAGTATTTT; CDR3aa: CAWETSSSTDTQYF
d_gene: -; j_gene: TRBJ2-2; v_gene: TRBV2; abundance: -; CDR3nt: TGTGCCAGCAGTGGGGGTCTCATCGGGGCAAAGAACACCGGGGAGCTGTTTTTT; CDR3aa: CASSGGLIGAKNTGELFF
d_gene: -; j_gene: TRBJ2-5; v_gene: TRBV5-6; abundance: -; CDR3nt: TGTGCCAGCAGCTTTTCGGTAAGCGAGGAGACCCAGTACTTC; CDR3aa: CASSFSVSEETQYF